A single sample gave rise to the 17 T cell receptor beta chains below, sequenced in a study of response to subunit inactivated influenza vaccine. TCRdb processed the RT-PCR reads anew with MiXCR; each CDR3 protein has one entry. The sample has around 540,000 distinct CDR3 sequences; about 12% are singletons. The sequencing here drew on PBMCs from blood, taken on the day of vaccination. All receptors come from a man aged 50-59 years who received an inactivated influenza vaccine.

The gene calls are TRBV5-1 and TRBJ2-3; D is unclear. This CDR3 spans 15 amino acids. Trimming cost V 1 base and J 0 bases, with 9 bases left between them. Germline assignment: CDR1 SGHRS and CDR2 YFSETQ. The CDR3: CASSLPGVSTDTQYF. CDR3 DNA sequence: TGCGCCAGCAGCTTGCCAGGCGTAAGCACAGATACGCAGTATTTT.

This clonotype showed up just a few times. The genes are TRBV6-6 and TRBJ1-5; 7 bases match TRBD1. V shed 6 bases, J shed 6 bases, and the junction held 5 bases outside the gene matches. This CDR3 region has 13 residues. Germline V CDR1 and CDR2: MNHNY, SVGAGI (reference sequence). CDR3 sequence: CASRHDRAQPQHF. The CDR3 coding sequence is TGTGCCAGCAGACACGACAGGGCTCAGCCCCAGCATTTT.

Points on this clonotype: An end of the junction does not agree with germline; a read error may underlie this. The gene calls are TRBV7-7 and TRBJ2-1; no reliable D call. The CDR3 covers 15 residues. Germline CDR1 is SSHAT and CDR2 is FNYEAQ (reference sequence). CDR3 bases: TGTGCTAGCAGCTTAAGGCTCTTAGTCTACAATGAGCAGTTCTTC. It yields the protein CASSLRLLVYNEQFF. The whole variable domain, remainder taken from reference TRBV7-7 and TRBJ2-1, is GAGVSQSPRYKVTKRGQDVTLRCDPISSHATLYWYQQALGQGPEFLTYFNYEAQPDKSGLPSDRFSAERPEGSISTLTIQRTEQRDSAMYRCASSLRLLVYNEQFFGPGTRLTVL.

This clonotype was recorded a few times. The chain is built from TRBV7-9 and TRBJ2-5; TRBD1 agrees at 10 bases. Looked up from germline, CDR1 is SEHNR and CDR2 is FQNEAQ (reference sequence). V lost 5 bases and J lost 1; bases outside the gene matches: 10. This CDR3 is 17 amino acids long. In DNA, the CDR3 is TGTGCCAGCAGCCCCCGGGACAGGGGTAGGACCCAAGAGACCCAGTACTTC. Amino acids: CASSPRDRGRTQETQYF.

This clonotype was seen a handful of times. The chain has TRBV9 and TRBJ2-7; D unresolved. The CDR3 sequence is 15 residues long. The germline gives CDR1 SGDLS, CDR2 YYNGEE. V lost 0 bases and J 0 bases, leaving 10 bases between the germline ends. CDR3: CASSVGPLGSYEQYF. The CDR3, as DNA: TGTGCCAGCAGCGTAGGCCCCCTAGGCTCCTACGAGCAGTACTTC.

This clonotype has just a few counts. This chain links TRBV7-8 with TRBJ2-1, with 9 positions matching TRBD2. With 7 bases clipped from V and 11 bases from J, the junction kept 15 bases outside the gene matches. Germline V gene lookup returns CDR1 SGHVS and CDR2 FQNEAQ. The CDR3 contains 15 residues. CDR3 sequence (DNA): TGTGCCAGCATCCAAACCCCTAGCGGGGACCGTAAGCAGTTCTTC. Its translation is CASIQTPSGDRKQFF.

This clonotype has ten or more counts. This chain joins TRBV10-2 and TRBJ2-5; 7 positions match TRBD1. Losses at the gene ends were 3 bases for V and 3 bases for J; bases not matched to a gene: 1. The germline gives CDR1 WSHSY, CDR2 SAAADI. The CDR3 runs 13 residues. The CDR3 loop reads CASSEQGKETQYF. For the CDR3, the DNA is TGCGCCAGCAGTGAACAGGGGAAAGAGACCCAGTACTTC.

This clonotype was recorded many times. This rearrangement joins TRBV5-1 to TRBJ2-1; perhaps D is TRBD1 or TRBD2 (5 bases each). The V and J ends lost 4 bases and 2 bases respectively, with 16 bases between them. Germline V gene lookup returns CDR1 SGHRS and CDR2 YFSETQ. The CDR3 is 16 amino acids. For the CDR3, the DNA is TGCGCCAGCAGCCAGGGCCTCGGGGCGCCCTACAATGAGCAGTTCTTC. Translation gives CASSQGLGAPYNEQFF.

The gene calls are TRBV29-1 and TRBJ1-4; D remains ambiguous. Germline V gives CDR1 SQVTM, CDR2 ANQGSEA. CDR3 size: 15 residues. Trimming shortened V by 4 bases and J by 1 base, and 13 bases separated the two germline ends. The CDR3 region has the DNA TGCAGCGTTGGGTCCCGGGGAGGAACTAATGAAAAACTGTTTTTT. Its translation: CSVGSRGGTNEKLFF. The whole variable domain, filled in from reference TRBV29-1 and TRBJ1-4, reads SAVISQKPSRDICQRGTSLTIQCQVDSQVTMMFWYRQQPGQSLTLIATANQGSEATYESGFVIDKFPISRPNLTFSTLTVSNMSPEDSSIYLCSVGSRGGTNEKLFFGSGTQLSVL.

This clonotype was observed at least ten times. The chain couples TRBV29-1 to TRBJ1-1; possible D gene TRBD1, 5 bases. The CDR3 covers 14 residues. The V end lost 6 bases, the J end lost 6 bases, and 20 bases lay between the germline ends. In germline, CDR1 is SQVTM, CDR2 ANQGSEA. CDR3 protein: CSVLIQAAMAEAFF. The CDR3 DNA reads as TGCAGCGTCCTAATACAGGCCGCGATGGCTGAAGCTTTCTTT.

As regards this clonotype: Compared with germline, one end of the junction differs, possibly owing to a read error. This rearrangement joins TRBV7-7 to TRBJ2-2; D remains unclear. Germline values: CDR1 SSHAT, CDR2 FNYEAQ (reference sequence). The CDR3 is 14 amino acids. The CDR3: CASSPRMDTGELFF. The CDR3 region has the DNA TGTGCTAGCAGCCCCCGTATGGACACCGGGGAGCTGTTTTTT.

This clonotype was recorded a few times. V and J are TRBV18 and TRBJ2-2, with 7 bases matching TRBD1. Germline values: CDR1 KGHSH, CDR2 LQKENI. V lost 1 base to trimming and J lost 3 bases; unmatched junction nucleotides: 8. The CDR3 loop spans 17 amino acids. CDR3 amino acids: CASSPQYRTGYTGELFF. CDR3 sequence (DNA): TGTGCCAGCTCACCACAGTATAGGACAGGATACACCGGGGAGCTGTTTTTT.

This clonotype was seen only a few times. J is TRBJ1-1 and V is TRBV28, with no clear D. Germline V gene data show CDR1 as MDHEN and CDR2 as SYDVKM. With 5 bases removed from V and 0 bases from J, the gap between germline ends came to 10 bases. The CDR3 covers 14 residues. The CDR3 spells CASSLFRMNTEAFF. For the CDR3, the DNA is TGTGCCAGCAGTCTATTCAGGATGAACACTGAAGCTTTCTTT. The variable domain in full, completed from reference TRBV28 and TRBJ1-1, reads DVKVTQSSRYLVKRTGEKVFLECVQDMDHENMFWYRQDPGLGLRLIYFSYDVKMKEKGDIPEGYSVSREKKERFSLILESASTNQTSMYLCASSLFRMNTEAFFGQGTRLTVV.

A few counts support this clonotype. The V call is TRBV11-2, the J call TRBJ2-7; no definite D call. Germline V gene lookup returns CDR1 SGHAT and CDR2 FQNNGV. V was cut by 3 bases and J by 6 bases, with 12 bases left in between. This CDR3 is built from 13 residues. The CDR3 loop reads CASSFIIGREQYF. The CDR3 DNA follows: TGTGCCAGCAGCTTCATCATTGGTCGCGAGCAGTACTTC.

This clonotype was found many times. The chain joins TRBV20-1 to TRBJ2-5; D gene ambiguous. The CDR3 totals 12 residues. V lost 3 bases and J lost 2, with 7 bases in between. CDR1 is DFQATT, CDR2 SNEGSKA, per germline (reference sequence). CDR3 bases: TGCAGTGCTAGTAGTCAACAAGAGACCCAGTACTTC. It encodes CSASSQQETQYF.

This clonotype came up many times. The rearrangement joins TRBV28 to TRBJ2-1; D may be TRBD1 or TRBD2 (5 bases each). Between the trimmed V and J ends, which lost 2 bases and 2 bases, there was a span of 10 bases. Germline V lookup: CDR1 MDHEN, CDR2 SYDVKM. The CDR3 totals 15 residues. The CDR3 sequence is CASSLTGTTYNEQFF. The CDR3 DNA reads TGTGCCAGCAGTTTAACCGGGACGACCTACAATGAGCAGTTCTTC.

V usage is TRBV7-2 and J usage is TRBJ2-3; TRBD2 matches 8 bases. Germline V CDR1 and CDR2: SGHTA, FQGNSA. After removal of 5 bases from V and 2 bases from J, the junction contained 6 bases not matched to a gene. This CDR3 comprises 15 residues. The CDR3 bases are TGTGCCAGCAGCCGCCCGGGGGGGGACACAGATACGCAGTATTTT. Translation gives CASSRPGGDTDTQYF.